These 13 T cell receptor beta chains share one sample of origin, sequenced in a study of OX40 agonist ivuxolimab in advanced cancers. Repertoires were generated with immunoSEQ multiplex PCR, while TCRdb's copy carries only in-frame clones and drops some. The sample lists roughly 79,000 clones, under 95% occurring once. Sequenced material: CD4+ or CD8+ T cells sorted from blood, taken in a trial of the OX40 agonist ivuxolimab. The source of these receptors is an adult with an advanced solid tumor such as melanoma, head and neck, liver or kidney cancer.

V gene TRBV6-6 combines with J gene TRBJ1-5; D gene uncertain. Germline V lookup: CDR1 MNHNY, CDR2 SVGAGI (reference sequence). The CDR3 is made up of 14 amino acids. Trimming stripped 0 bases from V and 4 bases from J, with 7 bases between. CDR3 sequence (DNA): TGTGCCAGCAGTTACTCAGGGCAAAATCAGCCCCAGCATTTT. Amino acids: CASSYSGQNQPQHF.

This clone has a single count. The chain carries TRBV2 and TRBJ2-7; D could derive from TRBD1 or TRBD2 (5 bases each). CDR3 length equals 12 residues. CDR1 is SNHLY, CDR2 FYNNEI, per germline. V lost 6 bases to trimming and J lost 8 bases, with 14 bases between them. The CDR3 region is CASRFLGDQQYF. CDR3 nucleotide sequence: TGTGCCAGCAGATTCCTTGGGGACCAGCAGTACTTC.

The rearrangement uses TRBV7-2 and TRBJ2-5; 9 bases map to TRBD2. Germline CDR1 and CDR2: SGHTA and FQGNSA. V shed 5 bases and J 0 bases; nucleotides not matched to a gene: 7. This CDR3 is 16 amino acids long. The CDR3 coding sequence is TGTGCCAGCAGCGATCTAGCGGGGACGTACCAAGAGACCCAGTACTTC. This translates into CASSDLAGTYQETQYF. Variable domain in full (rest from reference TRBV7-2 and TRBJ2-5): GAGVSQSPSNKVTEKGKDVELRCDPISGHTALYWYRQSLGQGLEFLIYFQGNSAPDKSGLPSDRFSAERTGGSVSTLTIQRTQQEDSAVYLCASSDLAGTYQETQYFGPGTRLLVL.

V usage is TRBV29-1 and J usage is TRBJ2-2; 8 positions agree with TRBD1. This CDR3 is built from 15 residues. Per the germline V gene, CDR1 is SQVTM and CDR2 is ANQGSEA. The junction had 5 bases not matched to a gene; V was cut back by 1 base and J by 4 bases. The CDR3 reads CSVEGAGGSTGELFF. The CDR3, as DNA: TGCAGCGTTGAAGGAGCAGGGGGCAGCACCGGGGAGCTGTTTTTT.

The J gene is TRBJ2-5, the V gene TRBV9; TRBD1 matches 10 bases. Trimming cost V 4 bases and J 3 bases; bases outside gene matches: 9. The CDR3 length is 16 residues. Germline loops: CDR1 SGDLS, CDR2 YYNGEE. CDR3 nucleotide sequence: TGTGCCAGCAGCCCTAGCCCGGGACAGGGGAAAGAGACCCAGTACTTC. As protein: CASSPSPGQGKETQYF. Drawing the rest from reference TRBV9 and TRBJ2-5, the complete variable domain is DSGVTQTPKHLITATGQRVTLRCSPRSGDLSVYWYQQSLDQGLQFLIQYYNGEERAKGNILERFSAQQFPDLHSELNLSSLELGDSALYFCASSPSPGQGKETQYFGPGTRLLVL.

The CDR3 region has the DNA TGTGCCAGCAGCTTAGGGAGGAGCGGCTATGGCTACACCTTC. The encoded protein is CASSLGRSGYGYTF. The gene calls are TRBV5-6 and TRBJ1-2; D is unclear. The CDR3 spans 14 residues. Between the trimmed V and J ends, which lost 2 bases and 4 bases, there was a span of 12 bases. Germline CDR1 and CDR2: SGHDT and YYEEEE.

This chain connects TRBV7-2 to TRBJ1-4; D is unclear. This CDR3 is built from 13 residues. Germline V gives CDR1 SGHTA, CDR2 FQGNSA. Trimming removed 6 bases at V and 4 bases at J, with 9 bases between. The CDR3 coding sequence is TGTGCCAGCAGATCTCAAATTAATGAAAAACTGTTTTTT. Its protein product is CASRSQINEKLFF.

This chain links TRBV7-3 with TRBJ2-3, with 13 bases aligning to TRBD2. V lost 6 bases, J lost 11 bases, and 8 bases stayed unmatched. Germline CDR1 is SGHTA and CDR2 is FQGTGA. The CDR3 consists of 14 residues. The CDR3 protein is CASSPGTSGTEQYF. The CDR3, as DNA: TGTGCCAGCAGTCCGGGGACTAGCGGGACAGAGCAGTATTTT.

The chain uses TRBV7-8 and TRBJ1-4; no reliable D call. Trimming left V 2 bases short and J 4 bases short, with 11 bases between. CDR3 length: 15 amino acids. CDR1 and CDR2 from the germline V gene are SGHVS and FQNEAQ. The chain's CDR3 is CASSLLIQYNEKLFF. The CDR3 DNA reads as TGTGCCAGCAGCTTACTTATTCAGTATAATGAAAAACTGTTTTTT. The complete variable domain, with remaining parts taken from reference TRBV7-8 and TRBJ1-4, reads GAGVSQSPRYKVAKRGQDVALRCDPISGHVSLFWYQQALGQGPEFLTYFQNEAQLDKSGLPSDRFFAERPEGSVSTLKIQRTQQEDSAVYLCASSLLIQYNEKLFFGSGTQLSVL.

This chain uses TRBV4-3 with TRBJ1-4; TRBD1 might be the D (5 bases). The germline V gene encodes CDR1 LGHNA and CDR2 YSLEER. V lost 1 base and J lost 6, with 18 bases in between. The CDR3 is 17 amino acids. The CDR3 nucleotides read TGCGCCAGCAGCCAAGGCTCAGGTTGGGGGGGAGATGAAAAACTGTTTTTT. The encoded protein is CASSQGSGWGGDEKLFF.

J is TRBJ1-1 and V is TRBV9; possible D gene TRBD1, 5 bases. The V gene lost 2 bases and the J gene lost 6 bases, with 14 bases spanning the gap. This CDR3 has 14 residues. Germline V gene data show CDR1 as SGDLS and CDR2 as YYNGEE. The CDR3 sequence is CASSVVGDSAEAFF. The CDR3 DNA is TGTGCCAGCAGCGTCGTAGGGGATTCGGCTGAAGCTTTCTTT.

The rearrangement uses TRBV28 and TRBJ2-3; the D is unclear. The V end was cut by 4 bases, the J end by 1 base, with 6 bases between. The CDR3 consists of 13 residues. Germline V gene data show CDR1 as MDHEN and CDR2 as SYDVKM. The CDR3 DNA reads TGTGCCAGCAGTTCCGCCGGCACAGATACGCAGTATTTT. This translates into CASSSAGTDTQYF.

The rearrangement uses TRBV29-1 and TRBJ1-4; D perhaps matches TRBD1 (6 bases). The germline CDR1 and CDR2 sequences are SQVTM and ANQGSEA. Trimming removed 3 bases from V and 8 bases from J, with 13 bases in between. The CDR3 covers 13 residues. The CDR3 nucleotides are TGCAGCGTTGATTGGGGGGCAGGGGAAAAACTGTTTTTT. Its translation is CSVDWGAGEKLFF.